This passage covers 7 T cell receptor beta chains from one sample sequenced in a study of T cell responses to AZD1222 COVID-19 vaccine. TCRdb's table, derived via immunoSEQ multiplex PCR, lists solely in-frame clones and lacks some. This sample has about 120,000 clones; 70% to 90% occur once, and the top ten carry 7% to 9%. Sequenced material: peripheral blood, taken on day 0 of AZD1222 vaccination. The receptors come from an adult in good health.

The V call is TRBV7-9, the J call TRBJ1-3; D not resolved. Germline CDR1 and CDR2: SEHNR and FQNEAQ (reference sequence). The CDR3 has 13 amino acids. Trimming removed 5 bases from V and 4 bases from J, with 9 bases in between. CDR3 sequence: CASSPLSGNTIYF. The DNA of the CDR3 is TGTGCCAGCAGCCCGCTATCGGGAAACACCATATATTTT.

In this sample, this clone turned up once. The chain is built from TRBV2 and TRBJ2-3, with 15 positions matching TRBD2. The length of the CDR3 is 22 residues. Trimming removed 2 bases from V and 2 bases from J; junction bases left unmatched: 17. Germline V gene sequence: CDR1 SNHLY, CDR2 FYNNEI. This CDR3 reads CASSEIALGLAGGSSTTDTQYF. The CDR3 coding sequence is TGTGCCAGCAGTGAAATCGCTCTGGGACTAGCGGGAGGTTCCTCCACCACAGATACGCAGTATTTT.

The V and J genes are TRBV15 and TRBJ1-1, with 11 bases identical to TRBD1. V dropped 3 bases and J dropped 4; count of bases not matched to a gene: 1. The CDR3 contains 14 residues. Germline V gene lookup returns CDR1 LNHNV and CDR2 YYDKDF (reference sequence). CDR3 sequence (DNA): TGTGCCACCAGCAGGGGACAGGGGGGCACTGAAGCTTTCTTT. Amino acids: CATSRGQGGTEAFF.

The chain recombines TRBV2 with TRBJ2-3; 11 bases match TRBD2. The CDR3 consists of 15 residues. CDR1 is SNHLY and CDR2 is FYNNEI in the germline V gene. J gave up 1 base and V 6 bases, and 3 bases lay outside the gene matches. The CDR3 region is CASSLGLAGTDTQYF. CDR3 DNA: TGTGCCAGCAGCCTGGGACTAGCGGGCACAGATACGCAGTATTTT.

CDR3 bases: TGCAGCGTGGACAGGAACTCCTACAATGAGCAGTTCTTC. This encodes CSVDRNSYNEQFF. The rearrangement joins TRBV29-1 to TRBJ2-1, with TRBD1 identical over 7 bases. V lost 6 bases, J lost 0 bases, and 2 bases stayed unmatched. Germline values: CDR1 SQVTM, CDR2 ANQGSEA. The CDR3 consists of 13 residues.

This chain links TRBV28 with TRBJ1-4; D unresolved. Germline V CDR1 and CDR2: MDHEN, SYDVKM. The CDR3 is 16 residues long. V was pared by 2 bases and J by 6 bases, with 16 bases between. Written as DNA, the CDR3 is TGTGCCAGCAGTTTAGTGCTGGGGTTGACGCATGAAAAACTGTTTTTT. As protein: CASSLVLGLTHEKLFF. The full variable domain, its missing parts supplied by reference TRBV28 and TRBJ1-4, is DVKVTQSSRYLVKRTGEKVFLECVQDMDHENMFWYRQDPGLGLRLIYFSYDVKMKEKGDIPEGYSVSREKKERFSLILESASTNQTSMYLCASSLVLGLTHEKLFFGSGTQLSVL.

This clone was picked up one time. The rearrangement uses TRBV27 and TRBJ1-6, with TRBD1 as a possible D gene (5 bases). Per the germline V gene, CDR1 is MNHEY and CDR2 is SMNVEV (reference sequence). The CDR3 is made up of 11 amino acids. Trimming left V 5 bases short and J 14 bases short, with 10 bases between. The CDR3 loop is CASSTRGSLHF. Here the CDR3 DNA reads TGTGCCAGCAGTACGAGGGGATCCCTCCACTTT.